This T cell receptor (beta chain) was recovered during a study of blood T cell repertoires in COVID-19. Study-wide background: The cDNA or gDNA used as material had been derived from T cells, B-cell-depleted T cells, or PBMCs.

In the study's own analysis: Reference gene primer amplification gave estimated nucleated cell counts. Sequenced by immunoSEQ multiplex PCR; TCRdb stores in-frame clones only, minus some. Clone size and the V and J calls come from that table; the DNA yielded D and trimming. Altogether around 93,000 clones are present, about 81% being singletons, with the ten largest covering around 19%. Germline lookup yields CDR1 MNHEY and CDR2 SMNVEV (reference sequence). There are 13 residues in the CDR3. Trimming stripped 5 bases from V and 4 bases from J, with 9 bases between. The receptor was derived from a man older than 75 with acute or convalescent COVID-19. This sequence joins TRBV27 and TRBJ1-5; D is unclear. Sequencing used peripheral blood. The CDR3 loop is CASSLRDNQPQHF. In DNA, the CDR3 is TGTGCCAGCAGTCTCCGGGATAATCAGCCCCAGCATTTT.